The TCR beta chain described here comes from a study of tumor and adjacent non-tumor tissue in lung cancer. At the level of the study: About 4.17 million productive TCRbeta reads were obtained per sample on average. Study-wide findings and caveats: TCR diversity was significantly greater in tumor than normal lung tissue. Normal lung showed higher cumulative top 100 clone frequency than tumor.

As regards this clonotype: The target antigen is unknown. This is likely a read error, given that the CDR3 carries no conserved phenylalanine or tryptophan at its end.

RNA was extracted from bulk tissue without any cell sorting. The normal lung tissue was taken more than 3 cm from the tumor edge. A modified ARM-PCR protocol with three rounds of nested PCR amplified TCRbeta. TCRdb processed the multiplex PCR reads anew with MiXCR; each CDR3 protein has one entry. The sample contains 60,000 to 70,000 distinct CDR3 sequences, more than 65% of which appear only once. The sample was distant non-tumor lung tissue. The sequence derives from a man in his fifties or sixties with non-small cell lung cancer.

CDR3 sequence reads: CASSPGGVGADTQYL. The CDR3 DNA is TGTGCCAGCAGCCCAGGGGGTGTGGGCGCAGATACGCAGTATCTT. The chain uses TRBV11-3 and TRBJ2-3; TRBD1 matches 7 bases. Germline V CDR1 and CDR2: SGHNT, YENEEA. J was trimmed by 4 bases and V by 5 bases; bases with no gene match: 9. The CDR3 extends over 15 amino acids.